This TCR beta chain is drawn from a study of shared clonotypes between healthy human individuals. The assay was carried out at the deep level. TCRdb keeps only in-frame clones here, not all; method: immunoSEQ multiplex PCR. Among around 510,000 clones, about 96% were seen once, and the ten largest hold 0.05% to 0.08%. V dropped 0 bases and J dropped 9 bases, with 15 bases sitting between them. The germline V gene encodes CDR1 SGHKS and CDR2 YYEKEE (reference sequence). This CDR3 is 14 amino acids long. J is TRBJ1-1 and V is TRBV5-5, with D unresolved. The sequenced sample consisted of naive CD4+ T cells sorted from blood. As to subset: CD45RA+ positively selected. This receptor was taken from a woman aged 25-40 years in good health. The CDR3 coding sequence is TGTGCCAGCAGCTTGGGAGCTACCCTACCTAAAGCTTTCTTT. Protein sequence: CASSLGATLPKAFF. Using reference TRBV5-5 and TRBJ1-1 for the parts outside the CDR3, the full variable domain is DAGVTQSPTHLIKTRGQQVTLRCSPISGHKSVSWYQQVLGQGPQFIFQYYEKEERGRGNFPDRFSARQFPNYSSELNVNALLLGDSALYLCASSLGATLPKAFFGQGTRLTVV.